The present TCR beta chain was sequenced within a study of graft-versus-host responses after intestinal transplantation (dated by TCRdb to 2020 to 2022). Broadly, across the study: Multivisceral, liver-intestinal, or isolated intestinal transplants were received by the recipients. Every recipient was given anti-thymocyte globulin induction, followed by approximately 3 years of maintenance tacrolimus and steroids. Graft-versus-host and host-versus-graft alloreactive T cell clones were tracked in the graft, circulation and bone marrow after intestinal transplantation using bulk TCR-beta CDR3 sequencing. Alloreactive clones were identified by sequencing pre-transplant mixed lymphocyte reaction products and comparing these products with unstimulated pre-transplant donor and recipient T cells. The cohort enrolled some 23 intestinal transplant recipients, one of whom was a retransplant, and 3 patients without pretransplant specimens were excluded. Donor T cell macrochimerism was defined as a peak of at least 4% donor T cells among recipient peripheral blood mononuclear cells. Samples from a few later patients were sequenced in-house on an Illumina MiSeq with MiXCR processing rather than by the commercial service. Results the study describes overall, beyond this receptor: GvH clones turned up in recipient bone marrow, with some appearing earlier in ileal mucosa or blood, a pattern consistent with an intestinal mucosal origin. Conclusions were limited by the relatively low number and heterogeneity of intestinal transplant patients. Peak levels of circulating GvH clones were associated with declines in HvG clones early after transplant. Patients with donor T cell macrochimerism had high GvH to HvG T cell clonal ratios in their allografts.

Libraries were made using the immunoSEQ multiplex PCR assay. For most patients, genomic DNA was isolated with the Qiagen DNeasy Blood and Tissue Kit and sent frozen to Adaptive Biotechnologies for TCR sequencing. High-throughput TCR-beta CDR3 sequencing of genomic DNA from most patients was performed by Adaptive Biotechnologies. For the original study's pipeline: Adaptive's ImmunoSEQ software was the source of the TCR sequencing data for 15 to 20 patients, while a few other patients were processed with MiXCR and VDJtools. CD4 versus CD8 sorting errors were corrected by removing sequences found in both subsets at a frequency ratio below 5:1. CDR3 nucleotide sequences shared between donor and recipient were removed because their origin could not be assigned. To count as alloreactive, a clone needed at least 2-fold expansion over unstimulated cells and a minimum CFSE-low frequency of 0.002% (template counts) or 0.001% (read counts). Clones detected in sequenced pre-transplant spleen, lymph node, or MLR CFSE-low populations of the donor or recipient were defined as mappable. Cumulative frequency of alloreactive clones was calculated as a percentage of all sequences weighted by copy number. TCRdb obtained this table from immuneACCESS and retained in-frame rearrangements with V and J assigned. These tables miss some clones; where compared with another copy, unresolved V genes account for less than half of the shortfall, and the remainder is unexplained. V and J calls and clone size come straight from that table; D and trimming were deduced from the DNA. Recorded for this sample are about 130,000 clones; 80% to 95% of them occurred a single time. Clones ranked in the top ten supply about 0.2% of the sample.

This clone was detected only once. Its antigen is currently not known. No base qualities exist here, and no much larger clone lies one base off it. Including the terminal cysteine and phenylalanine, the CDR3 comprises 15 residues. Of all the DNA, just the CDR3 is kept, 45 bases in frame from base 1. Via the germline V gene, CDR1 is MNHEY and CDR2 SVGAGI. V sheds 2 bases and J sheds 1 base, leaving 11 bases between their ends. This specimen's time point label, per the study, means: cells obtained before transplantation from donor or recipient. CD3+CD4+ and CD3+CD8+ populations were FACS-sorted from unstimulated pre-transplant donor and recipient cells taken from spleen or lymph nodes.

The sequence was obtained from a human donor who received an intestinal transplant. The sequences come from unstimulated CD4+ T cells sorted from spleen or lymph node cells, collected before intestinal transplant. The chain employs TRBV6-5 and TRBJ1-2; a tentative D match to TRBD1 spans 6 bases. The DNA sequence follows: TGTGCCAGCAGTTACCTGCCAGGGGTTAACTATGGCTACACCTTC. Translated, it gives CASSYLPGVNYGYTF.